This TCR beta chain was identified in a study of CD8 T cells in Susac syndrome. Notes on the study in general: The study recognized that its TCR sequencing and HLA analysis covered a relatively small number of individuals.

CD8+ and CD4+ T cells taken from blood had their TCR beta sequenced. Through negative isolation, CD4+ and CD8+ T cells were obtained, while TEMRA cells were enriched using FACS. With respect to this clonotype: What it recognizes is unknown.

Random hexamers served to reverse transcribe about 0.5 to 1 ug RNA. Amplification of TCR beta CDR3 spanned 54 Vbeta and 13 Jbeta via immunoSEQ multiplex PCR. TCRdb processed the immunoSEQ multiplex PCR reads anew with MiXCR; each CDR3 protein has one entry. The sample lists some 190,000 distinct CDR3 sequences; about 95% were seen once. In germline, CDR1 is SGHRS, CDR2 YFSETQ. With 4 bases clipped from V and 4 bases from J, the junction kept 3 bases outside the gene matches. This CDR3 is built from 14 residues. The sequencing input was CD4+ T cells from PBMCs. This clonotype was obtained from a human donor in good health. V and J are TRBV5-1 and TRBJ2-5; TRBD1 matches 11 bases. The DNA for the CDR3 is TGCGCCAGCAGCAACGGACAGGGGGCAGAGACCCAGTACTTC. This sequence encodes CASSNGQGAETQYF.